Below, 26 T cell receptor beta chains from the same sample are listed, as sequenced in a study of T cell responses to AZD1222 COVID-19 vaccine. Repertoires were generated with immunoSEQ multiplex PCR, while TCRdb's copy carries only in-frame clones and drops some. This sample carries more than 140,000 clones, roughly 88% of them seen once, and the ten largest clones take about 3.7%. Specimen: peripheral blood, collected on day 0 of MenACWY control vaccination. These TCRs come from an adult in good health.

The J gene is TRBJ1-1, the V gene TRBV19; D is unclear. Germline CDR1 LNHDA, CDR2 SQIVND (reference sequence). The CDR3 sequence is 13 residues long. The germline V and J ends were trimmed by 5 bases and 8 bases, with 15 bases remaining between them. The CDR3 DNA reads as TGTGCCAGTAGTCTAACGGGAGAGATAGAAGCTTTCTTT. It codes for CASSLTGEIEAFF.

V and J are TRBV12-5 and TRBJ2-2; possibly TRBD1 for D (5 bases). Germline V gene sequence: CDR1 LGHNT, CDR2 FRNRAP. The CDR3 runs to 13 residues. The V and J ends lost 2 bases and 6 bases respectively, with 7 bases between them. CDR3 bases: TGTGCTAGTGGTTTGCTAGGGGCCGGGGAGCTGTTTTTT. The encoded protein is CASGLLGAGELFF.

The gene calls are TRBV12-3 or TRBV12-4 and TRBJ1-2; D is unresolved. V gave up 3 bases and J gave up 11 bases, with 10 bases separating them. The CDR3 loop spans 11 amino acids. CDR3 in DNA: TGTGCCAGCAGTTTTGTAACGGAGTACACCTTC. Protein product: CASSFVTEYTF.

The CDR3 reads CATSVGQGHNEQFF. DNA of the CDR3: TGTGCCACCAGTGTGGGACAGGGCCACAATGAGCAGTTCTTC. The chain employs TRBV24-1 and TRBJ2-1; 9 nucleotides match TRBD1. Trimming took 5 bases from V and 5 from J; bases not matched to a gene: 3. The V gene's germline CDR1 is KGHDR and CDR2 SFDVKD. The CDR3 is made up of 14 amino acids.

CDR3 DNA sequence: TGTGCCAGCAGGCTCGGGTTAGGTGAGCAGTTCTTC. It yields the protein CASRLGLGEQFF. The J gene is TRBJ2-1, the V gene TRBV5-4; D is undetermined. Germline V gives CDR1 SGHNT, CDR2 YYREEE (reference sequence). Trimming left V 5 bases short and J 9 bases short, with 12 bases between. The CDR3 totals 12 residues. The full variable domain, rest sourced from reference TRBV5-4 and TRBJ2-1, is ETGVTQSPTHLIKTRGQQVTLRCSSQSGHNTVSWYQQALGQGPQFIFQYYREEENGRGNFPPRFSGLQFPNYSSELNVNALELDDSALYLCASRLGLGEQFFGPGTRLTVL.

V gene TRBV7-2 combines with J gene TRBJ1-2; 9 bases map to TRBD1. V gave up 3 bases and J gave up 6 bases; unmatched junction bases: 5. CDR1 is SGHTA and CDR2 is FQGNSA in the germline V gene. CDR3 size: 14 residues. CDR3 bases: TGTGCCAGCAGCTTCCCCGACAGGGGGAATGGCTACACCTTC. Encoded protein: CASSFPDRGNGYTF.

The chain is built from TRBV11-2 and TRBJ2-3, with D maybe TRBD1 (6 bases). This CDR3 is built from 16 residues. Looked up from germline, CDR1 is SGHAT and CDR2 is FQNNGV. Trimming took 3 bases from V and 0 from J, leaving 13 bases between them. The CDR3 DNA follows: TGTGCCAGCAGCTTTTCAGGGGTCTTTAGCACAGATACGCAGTATTTT. This sequence encodes CASSFSGVFSTDTQYF.

The count of this clone is one. The chain carries TRBV6-5 and TRBJ2-7; D not resolved. Germline V CDR1 and CDR2: MNHEY, SVGAGI. V dropped 6 bases and J dropped 4 bases, with 10 bases sitting between them. This CDR3 is built from 12 residues. CDR3 coding DNA: TGTGCCAGCAGCAACATCGCGTACGAGCAGTACTTC. It translates to CASSNIAYEQYF.

The chain joins TRBV30 to TRBJ2-1; TRBD1 matches 8 bases. Germline values: CDR1 GTSNPN, CDR2 SVGIG (reference sequence). The V segment lost 7 bases and the J segment 7 bases; nucleotides outside the gene matches: 6. The CDR3 has 12 residues. The CDR3 coding sequence is TGTGCCTTCGGACAGGGTGGGAATGAGCAGTTCTTC. Translated, it gives CAFGQGGNEQFF. The entire variable domain, with the rest obtained from reference TRBV30 and TRBJ2-1, is as follows: SQTIHQWPATLVQPVGSPLSLECTVEGTSNPNLYWYRQAAGRGLQLLFYSVGIGQISSEVPQNLSASRPQDRQFILSSKKLLLSDSGFYLCAFGQGGNEQFFGPGTRLTVL.

The chain carries TRBV25-1 and TRBJ2-7, with D unclear. CDR3 length: 13 amino acids. CDR1 is MGHDK, CDR2 SYGVNS, per germline. V was clipped by 3 bases and J by 0 bases, with 6 bases between them. CDR3 sequence (DNA): TGTGCCAGCAGTGATACGGACTCCTACGAGCAGTACTTC. Its protein product is CASSDTDSYEQYF.

This chain joins TRBV5-4 and TRBJ1-2; D is possibly TRBD1 (5 bases). V shed 5 bases and J shed 6 bases, with 23 bases lying between them. Germline V gene data show CDR1 as SGHNT and CDR2 as YYREEE (reference sequence). This CDR3 spans 16 amino acids. The CDR3: CASRAKTGSLRNGYTF. The CDR3 DNA follows: TGTGCCAGCAGGGCTAAAACAGGATCTCTGAGGAATGGCTACACCTTC.

This chain joins TRBV30 and TRBJ2-1; unclear D gene. Trimming cost V 0 bases and J 15 bases, with 12 bases left between them. Germline CDR1 reads GTSNPN; CDR2 reads SVGIG (reference sequence). This CDR3 has 11 residues. CDR3 DNA: TGTGCCTGGAGTGTAGCCACGATCGGGTTCTTC. It yields the protein CAWSVATIGFF.

This chain connects TRBV15 to TRBJ2-7; TRBD2 might be the D (7 bases). CDR1 is LNHNV and CDR2 is YYDKDF in the germline V gene (reference sequence). With 0 bases removed from V and 3 bases from J, the gap between germline ends came to 15 bases. This CDR3 region has 16 residues. CDR3 DNA: TGTGCCACCAGCAGAGATTGGTCGGGGGGCGGCTACGAGCAGTACTTC. Translation: CATSRDWSGGGYEQYF.

The chain couples TRBV3-1 (or the pseudogene TRBV3-2) to TRBJ1-2; D is perhaps TRBD1 (5 bases). Per the germline V gene, CDR1 is LGHDT and CDR2 is YNNKEL (reference sequence). Between the trimmed V and J ends, which lost 0 bases and 14 bases, there was a span of 10 bases. This CDR3 spans 11 amino acids. Here the CDR3 DNA reads TGTGCCAGCAGCCAAGAGGGACCCACAACCTTC. Translation gives CASSQEGPTTF.

The sample holds a few counts of this clone. The rearrangement links TRBV6-6 to TRBJ1-1; D remains unclear. This CDR3 has 13 amino acids. V was shortened by 4 bases and J by 4 bases, with 10 bases between the two germline ends. The germline gives CDR1 MNHNY, CDR2 SVGAGI (reference sequence). CDR3 nucleotides: TGTGCCAGCAGTTTTGACTGGAGCACTGAAGCTTTCTTT. Its translation: CASSFDWSTEAFF.

The rearrangement joins TRBV7-2 to TRBJ1-5, with a possible D match to TRBD1 (6 bases). The CDR3 runs to 15 residues. The V gene lost 4 bases and the J gene lost 2 bases, with 12 bases spanning the gap. Germline values: CDR1 SGHTA, CDR2 FQGNSA. CDR3 residues: CASSSYRTGNQPQHF. The CDR3 nucleotides read TGTGCCAGCAGCTCCTATAGGACAGGCAATCAGCCCCAGCATTTT.

This rearrangement joins TRBV7-3 to TRBJ1-2; the match to TRBD1 covers 7 bases. The trim removed 5 bases at V and 4 bases at J, leaving 13 bases unmatched. This CDR3 is 16 amino acids long. Germline V CDR1 and CDR2: SGHTA, FQGTGA. The DNA of the CDR3 is TGTGCCAGCAGCCAGGGTAACCCGAGACAGGGCTATGGCTACACCTTC. It translates to CASSQGNPRQGYGYTF.

J is TRBJ2-1 and V is TRBV11-2, with 7 bases aligning to TRBD2. CDR1 and CDR2 (germline): SGHAT, FQNNGV. The CDR3 has 17 amino acids. With 0 bases clipped from V and 6 bases from J, the junction kept 11 bases outside the gene matches. The CDR3 loop is CASSLDPGGRAGNEQFF. Written as DNA, the CDR3 is TGTGCCAGCAGCTTAGATCCCGGGGGGAGGGCCGGCAATGAGCAGTTCTTC. Using reference TRBV11-2 and TRBJ2-1 for the parts outside the CDR3, the full variable domain is EAGVAQSPRYKIIEKRQSVAFWCNPISGHATLYWYQQILGQGPKLLIQFQNNGVVDDSQLPKDRFSAERLKGVDSTLKIQPAKLEDSAVYLCASSLDPGGRAGNEQFFGPGTRLTVL.

The CDR3 DNA sequence: TGTGCCAGCAGCCCGTCGAGGCCCCCGAACGAGCAGTACTTC. As protein: CASSPSRPPNEQYF. The V gene is TRBV3-1 (or the pseudogene TRBV3-2), the J gene TRBJ2-7; unclear D gene. Trimming pared 4 bases from V and 5 bases from J, leaving 15 bases between. From germline, CDR1 is LGHDT and CDR2 YNNKEL (reference sequence). CDR3 length: 14 amino acids.

This rearrangement joins TRBV9 to TRBJ2-7; 12 bases are a match to TRBD2. V was pared by 0 bases and J by 6 bases, with 4 bases of the junction left unmatched. The length of the CDR3 is 15 residues. Germline-derived CDR1 and CDR2 are SGDLS and YYNGEE. This CDR3 is CASSVGTSGAAEQYF. CDR3 sequence (DNA): TGTGCCAGCAGCGTAGGGACTAGCGGGGCGGCCGAGCAGTACTTC.

The V and J genes are TRBV7-9 and TRBJ1-2, with 7 bases identical to TRBD1. There are 16 residues in the CDR3. The germline CDR1 and CDR2 sequences are SEHNR and FQNEAQ (reference sequence). V lost 5 bases and J lost 2; bases outside the gene matches: 11. The CDR3, as DNA: TGTGCCAGCAGCCGGAACGGACAGGAATTCAACTATGGCTACACCTTC. Encoded protein: CASSRNGQEFNYGYTF.

The gene calls are TRBV10-1 and TRBJ1-2, with 7 nucleotides matching TRBD1. The CDR3 is 16 amino acids. CDR1 and CDR2 from the germline V gene are WNHNN and SYGVQD (reference sequence). The junction had 15 bases not matched to a gene; V was cut back by 6 bases and J by 5 bases. This CDR3 is CASSGDSLRGLYGYTF. The CDR3 bases are TGCGCCAGCAGCGGGGACAGCCTAAGGGGCTTATATGGCTACACCTTC.

The gene calls are TRBV27 and TRBJ2-3; D remains unclear. Trimming stripped 2 bases from V and 0 bases from J, with 15 bases between. CDR1 and CDR2 from the germline V gene are MNHEY and SMNVEV (reference sequence). The CDR3 is made up of 17 amino acids. The DNA of the CDR3 is TGTGCCAGCAGTTTAATGTTGGACCCCAAAAGCACAGATACGCAGTATTTT. It encodes CASSLMLDPKSTDTQYF.

For the CDR3, the DNA is TGTGCCAGCAGCTTTTATGGGACAGGGGGCGGGGAGACCCAGTACTTC. Amino acids: CASSFYGTGGGETQYF. This chain uses TRBV7-3 with TRBJ2-5; TRBD1 agrees at 12 bases. This CDR3 spans 16 amino acids. Germline V gene data show CDR1 as SGHTA and CDR2 as FQGTGA. Losses at the gene ends were 3 bases for V and 5 bases for J; bases not matched to a gene: 7.

The chain links TRBV11-3 to TRBJ2-3, with 12 nucleotides matching TRBD2. CDR1 and CDR2 from the germline V gene are SGHNT and YENEEA. Trimming took 4 bases from V and 6 from J; bases not matched to a gene: 11. CDR3 length equals 17 residues. CDR3 region: CASSWELAGGPLDTQYF. The CDR3 DNA reads as TGTGCCAGCAGCTGGGAACTAGCGGGAGGACCTCTGGATACGCAGTATTTT.

The chain is built from TRBV28 and TRBJ2-5; D might be TRBD2 (6 bases). V was pared by 7 bases and J by 5 bases, with 20 bases between. The CDR3 loop spans 15 amino acids. Germline V gene data show CDR1 as MDHEN and CDR2 as SYDVKM. The CDR3 nucleotides are TGTGCCAGCACCTGGGGCGCGGGGCCGGGGGAGACCCAGTACTTC. Protein: CASTWGAGPGETQYF.